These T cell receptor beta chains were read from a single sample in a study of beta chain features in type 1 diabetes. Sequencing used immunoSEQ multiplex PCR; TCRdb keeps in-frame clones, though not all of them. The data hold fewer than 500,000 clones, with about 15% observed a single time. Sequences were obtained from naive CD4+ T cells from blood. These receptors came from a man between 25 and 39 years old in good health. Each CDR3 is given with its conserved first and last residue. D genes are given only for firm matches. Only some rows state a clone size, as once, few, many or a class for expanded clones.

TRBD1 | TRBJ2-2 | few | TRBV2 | CASRDRPGTGELFF | TGTGCCAGCAGGGACAGGCCGGGAACCGGGGAGCTGTTTTTT
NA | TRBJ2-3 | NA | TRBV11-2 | CASSLRGAFTDTQYF | TGTGCCAGCAGCCTCCGCGGGGCTTTCACAGATACGCAGTATTTT
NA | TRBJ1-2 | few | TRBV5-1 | CASRRVGGGDYGYTF | TGCGCCAGCCGTCGGGTGGGAGGCGGAGACTATGGCTACACCTTC
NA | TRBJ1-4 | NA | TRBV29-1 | CSVELPGEKLFF | TGCAGCGTTGAGCTCCCTGGCGAAAAACTGTTTTTT
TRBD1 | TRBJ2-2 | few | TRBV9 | CASSSPQGGNTGELFF | TGTGCCAGCAGCTCCCCACAGGGGGGGAACACCGGGGAGCTGTTTTTT
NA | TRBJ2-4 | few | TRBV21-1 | CASSNLGTYLGIQYF | TGTGCCAGCAGCAACCTAGGGACATACTTAGGCATTCAGTACTTC
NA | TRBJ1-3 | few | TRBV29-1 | CSALAGNTIYF | TGCAGCGCTCTCGCTGGAAACACCATATATTTT
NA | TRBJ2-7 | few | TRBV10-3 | CAISDAAYEQYF | TGTGCCATCAGTGACGCAGCCTACGAGCAGTACTTC
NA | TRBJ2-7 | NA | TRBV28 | CASSLDRVGGRYF | TGTGCCAGCAGTCTCGACAGGGTAGGAGGGCGGTACTTC
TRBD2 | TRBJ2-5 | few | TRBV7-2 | CASSWAEGGRVQETQYF | TGTGCCAGCAGCTGGGCCGAGGGCGGGAGGGTTCAAGAGACCCAGTACTTC
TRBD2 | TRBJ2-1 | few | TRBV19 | CASSTSGTSGSGEQFF | TGTGCCAGTAGTACGTCCGGGACTAGCGGGAGCGGTGAGCAGTTCTTC
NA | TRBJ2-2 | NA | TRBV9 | CASSVAVLGMAGELFF | TGTGCCAGCAGCGTAGCCGTCCTAGGGATGGCCGGGGAGCTGTTTTTT
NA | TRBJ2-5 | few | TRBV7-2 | CASSPKIQPYF | TGTGCCAGCAGCCCCAAAATACAGCCGTACTTC
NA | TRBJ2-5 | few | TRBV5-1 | CASSLLGAQETQYF | TGCGCCAGCAGCTTGCTCGGAGCACAAGAGACCCAGTACTTC
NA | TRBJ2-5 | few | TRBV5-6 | CASSLNVGRETQYF | TGTGCCAGCAGCTTGAACGTAGGACGGGAGACCCAGTACTTC
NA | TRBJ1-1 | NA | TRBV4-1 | CASSIHTEAFF | TGCGCCAGCAGCATCCACACTGAAGCTTTCTTT
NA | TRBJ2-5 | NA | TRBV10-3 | CAISEGREGETQYF | TGTGCCATCAGTGAGGGGCGGGAAGGAGAGACCCAGTACTTC
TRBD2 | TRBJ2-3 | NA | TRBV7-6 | CASSRTRLAGGPKGGTDTQYF | TGTGCCAGCAGCAGGACCCGACTAGCGGGAGGACCTAAGGGCGGCACAGATACGCAGTATTTT
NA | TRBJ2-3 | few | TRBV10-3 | CAIRGLTGDTQYF | TGTGCCATCAGGGGACTGACGGGAGATACGCAGTATTTT
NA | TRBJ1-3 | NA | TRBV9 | CASSVDRGSAGNTIYF | TGTGCCAGCAGCGTAGACCGGGGCTCGGCTGGAAACACCATATATTTT
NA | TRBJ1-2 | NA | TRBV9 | CASSVGGYGYTF | TGTGCCAGCAGCGTAGGGGGCTATGGCTACACCTTC
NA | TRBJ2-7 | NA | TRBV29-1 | CSVSGGYEQYF | TGCAGCGTTTCTGGTGGCTACGAGCAGTACTTC
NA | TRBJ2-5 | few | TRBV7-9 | CASSLSGGLQETQYF | TGTGCCAGCAGCTTATCCGGGGGGCTACAAGAGACCCAGTACTTC
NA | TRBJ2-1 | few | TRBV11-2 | CASSLDRIALGEQFF | TGTGCCAGCAGCTTAGATCGGATCGCCCTGGGTGAGCAGTTCTTC
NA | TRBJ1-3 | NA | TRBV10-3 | CAITNRVGAGNTIYF | TGTGCCATCACCAACAGGGTCGGGGCTGGAAACACCATATATTTT
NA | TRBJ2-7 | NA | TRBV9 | CASSVEPLGEQYF | TGTGCCAGCAGCGTAGAACCTCTTGGCGAGCAGTACTTC
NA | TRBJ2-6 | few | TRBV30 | CARGSGANVLTF | TGTGCCAGGGGCTCTGGGGCCAACGTCCTGACTTTC
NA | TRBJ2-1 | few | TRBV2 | CASSGDGPYNEQFF | TGTGCCAGCAGTGGGGACGGACCCTACAATGAGCAGTTCTTC
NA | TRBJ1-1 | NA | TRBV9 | CASTQTPGQFSEAFF | TGTGCCAGCACCCAGACCCCGGGTCAGTTTTCTGAAGCTTTCTTT
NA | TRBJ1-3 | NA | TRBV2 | CASRNRAGNTIYF | TGTGCCAGCAGGAACAGGGCTGGAAACACCATATATTTT
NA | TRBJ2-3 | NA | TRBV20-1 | CSAKMGAQYF | TGCAGTGCTAAGATGGGCGCGCAGTATTTT
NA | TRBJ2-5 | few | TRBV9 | CASSVAGGETQYF | TGTGCCAGCAGCGTAGCTGGTGGAGAGACCCAGTACTTC
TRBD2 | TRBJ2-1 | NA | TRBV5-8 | CASSLALKRESGEQFF | TGTGCCAGCAGCTTGGCCCTAAAGCGGGAGAGCGGTGAGCAGTTCTTC
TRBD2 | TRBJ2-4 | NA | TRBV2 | CASSAGGGTKNIQYF | TGTGCCAGCAGTGCCGGCGGGGGGACCAAAAACATTCAGTACTTC
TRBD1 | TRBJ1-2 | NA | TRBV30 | CAWTGQGYGYTF | TGTGCCTGGACGGGACAGGGGTATGGCTACACCTTC
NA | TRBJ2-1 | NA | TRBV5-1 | CASRDLSAYNEQFF | TGCGCCAGCAGGGACTTGAGCGCCTACAATGAGCAGTTCTTC
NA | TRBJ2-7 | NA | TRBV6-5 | CASSYSQGYEQYF | TGTGCCAGCAGTTACTCGCAAGGTTACGAGCAGTACTTC
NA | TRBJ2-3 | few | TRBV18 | CASSPGQPDTQYF | TGTGCCAGCTCCCCTGGACAGCCAGATACGCAGTATTTT
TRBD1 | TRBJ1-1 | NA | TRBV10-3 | CAISVDRAAEAFF | TGTGCCATCAGTGTGGACAGGGCCGCTGAAGCTTTCTTT
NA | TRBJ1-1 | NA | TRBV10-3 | CAISEKGMNTEAFF | TGTGCCATCAGTGAGAAGGGGATGAACACTGAAGCTTTCTTT
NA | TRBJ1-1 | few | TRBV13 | CASSRGRGWVAEAFF | TGTGCCAGCAGCAGGGGACGGGGATGGGTCGCTGAAGCTTTCTTT
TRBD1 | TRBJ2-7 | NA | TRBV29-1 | CSAAGTGTHEQYF | TGCAGCGCCGCCGGGACAGGGACCCACGAGCAGTACTTC
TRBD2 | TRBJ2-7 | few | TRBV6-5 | CASSLGLAGDLGEQYF | TGTGCCAGCAGTTTAGGGCTAGCGGGGGACCTCGGCGAGCAGTACTTC
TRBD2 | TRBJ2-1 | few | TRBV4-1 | CASRGLAGYNEQFF | TGCGCCAGCAGGGGACTAGCGGGATACAATGAGCAGTTCTTC
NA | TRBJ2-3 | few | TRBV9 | CASSVEGSYTDTQYF | TGTGCCAGCAGCGTAGAGGGCAGTTACACAGATACGCAGTATTTT